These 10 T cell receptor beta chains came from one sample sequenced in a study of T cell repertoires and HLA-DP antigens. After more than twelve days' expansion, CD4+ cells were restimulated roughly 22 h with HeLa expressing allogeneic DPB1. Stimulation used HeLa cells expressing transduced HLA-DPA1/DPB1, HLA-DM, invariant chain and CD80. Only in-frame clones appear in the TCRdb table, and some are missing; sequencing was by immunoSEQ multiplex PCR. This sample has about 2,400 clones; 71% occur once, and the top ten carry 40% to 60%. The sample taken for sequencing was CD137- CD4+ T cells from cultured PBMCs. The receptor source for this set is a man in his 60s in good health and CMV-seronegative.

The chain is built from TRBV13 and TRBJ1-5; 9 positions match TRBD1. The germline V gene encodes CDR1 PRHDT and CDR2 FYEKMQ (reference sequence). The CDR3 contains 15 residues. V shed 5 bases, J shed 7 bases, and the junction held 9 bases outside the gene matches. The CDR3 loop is CASSLAGTGLQPQHF. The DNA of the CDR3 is TGTGCCAGCAGCCTAGCCGGGACAGGGTTGCAGCCCCAGCATTTT.

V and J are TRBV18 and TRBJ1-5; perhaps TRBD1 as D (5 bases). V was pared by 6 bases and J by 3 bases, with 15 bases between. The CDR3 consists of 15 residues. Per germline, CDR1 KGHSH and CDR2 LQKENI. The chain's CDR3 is CASSVNWGFNQPQHF. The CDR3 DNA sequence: TGTGCCAGCTCGGTTAACTGGGGCTTCAATCAGCCCCAGCATTTT.

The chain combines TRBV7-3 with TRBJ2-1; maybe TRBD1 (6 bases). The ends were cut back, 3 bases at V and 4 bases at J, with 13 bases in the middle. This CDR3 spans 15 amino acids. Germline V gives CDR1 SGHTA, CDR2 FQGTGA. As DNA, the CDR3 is TGTGCCAGCAGCTTCAGGGGCACCGGATACAATGAGCAGTTCTTC. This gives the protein CASSFRGTGYNEQFF.

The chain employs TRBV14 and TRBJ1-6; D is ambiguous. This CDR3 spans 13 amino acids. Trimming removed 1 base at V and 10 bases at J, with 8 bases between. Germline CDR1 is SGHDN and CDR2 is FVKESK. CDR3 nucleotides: TGTGCCAGCAGCCAAGGCGGACGGTCACCCCTCCACTTT. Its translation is CASSQGGRSPLHF. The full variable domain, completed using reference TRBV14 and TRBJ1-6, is EAGVTQFPSHSVIEKGQTVTLRCDPISGHDNLYWYRRVMGKEIKFLLHFVKESKQDESGMPNNRFLAERTGGTYSTLKVQPAELEDSGVYFCASSQGGRSPLHFGNGTRLTVT.

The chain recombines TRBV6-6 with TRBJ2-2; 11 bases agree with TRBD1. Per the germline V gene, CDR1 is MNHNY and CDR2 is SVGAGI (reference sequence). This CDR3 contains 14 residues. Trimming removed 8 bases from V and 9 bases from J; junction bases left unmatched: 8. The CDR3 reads CASGRTGGNRELFF. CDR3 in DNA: TGTGCCAGCGGACGGACAGGGGGCAACCGGGAGCTGTTTTTT.

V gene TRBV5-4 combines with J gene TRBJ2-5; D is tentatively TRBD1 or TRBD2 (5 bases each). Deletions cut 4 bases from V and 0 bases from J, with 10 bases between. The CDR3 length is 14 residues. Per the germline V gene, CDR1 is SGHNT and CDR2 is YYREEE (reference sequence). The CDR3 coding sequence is TGTGCCAGCAGCACCTGGGGGTACCAAGAGACCCAGTACTTC. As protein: CASSTWGYQETQYF.

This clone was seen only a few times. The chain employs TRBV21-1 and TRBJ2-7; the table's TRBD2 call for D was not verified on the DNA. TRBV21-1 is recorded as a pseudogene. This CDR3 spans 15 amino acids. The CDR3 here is CASSKAGGSNREQYV. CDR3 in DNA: TGTGCCAGCAGCAAAGCGGGAGGGAGTAATAGGGAGCAGTACGTC.

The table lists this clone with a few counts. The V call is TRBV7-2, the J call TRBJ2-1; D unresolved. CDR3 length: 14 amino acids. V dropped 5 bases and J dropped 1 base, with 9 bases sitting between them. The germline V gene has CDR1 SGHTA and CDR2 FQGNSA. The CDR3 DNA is TGTGCCAGCAGCCCCGGATCTTCCTACAATGAGCAGTTCTTC. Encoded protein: CASSPGSSYNEQFF.

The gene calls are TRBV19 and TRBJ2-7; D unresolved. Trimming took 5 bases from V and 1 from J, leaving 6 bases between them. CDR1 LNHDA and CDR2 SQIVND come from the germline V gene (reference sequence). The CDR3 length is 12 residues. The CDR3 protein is CASSPGSYEQYF. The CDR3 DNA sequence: TGTGCCAGTAGTCCCGGATCCTACGAGCAGTACTTC. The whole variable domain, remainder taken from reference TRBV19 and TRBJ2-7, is DGGITQSPKYLFRKEGQNVTLSCEQNLNHDAMYWYRQDPGQGLRLIYYSQIVNDFQKGDIAEGYSVSREKKESFPLTVTSAQKNPTAFYLCASSPGSYEQYFGPGTRLTVT.

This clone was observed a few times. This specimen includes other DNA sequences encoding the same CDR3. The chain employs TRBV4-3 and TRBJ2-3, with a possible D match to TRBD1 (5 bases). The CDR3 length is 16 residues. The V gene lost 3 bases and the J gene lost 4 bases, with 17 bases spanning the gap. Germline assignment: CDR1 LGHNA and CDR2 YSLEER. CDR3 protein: CASSQKGREGPDTQYF. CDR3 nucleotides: TGCGCCAGCAGCCAGAAAGGCAGGGAAGGCCCAGATACGCAGTATTTT.